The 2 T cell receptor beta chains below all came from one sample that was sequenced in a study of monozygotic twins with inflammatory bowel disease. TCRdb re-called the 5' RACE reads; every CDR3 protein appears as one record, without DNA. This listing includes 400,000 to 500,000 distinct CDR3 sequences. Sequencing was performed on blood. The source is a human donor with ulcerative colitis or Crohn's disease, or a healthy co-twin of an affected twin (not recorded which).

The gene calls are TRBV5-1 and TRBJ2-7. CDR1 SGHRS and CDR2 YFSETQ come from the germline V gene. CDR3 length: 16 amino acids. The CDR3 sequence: CASSLEGSPAPYEQYF.

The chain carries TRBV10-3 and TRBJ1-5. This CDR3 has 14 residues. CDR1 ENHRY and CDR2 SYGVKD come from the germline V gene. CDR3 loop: CSTSGDYSNQPQHF.